Below are 20 T cell receptor beta chains sequenced from a single sample in a study of blood T cell repertoires in COVID-19. The protocol was immunoSEQ multiplex PCR, while the TCRdb copy is restricted to in-frame clones and leaves out a portion. The data show about 240,000 clones, 75% to 90% seen once. Sequences were obtained from PBMCs or T cells enriched from blood (not recorded which). The receptor set was obtained from a woman aged 30 to 39 who had recovered from COVID-19.

This chain connects TRBV27 to TRBJ2-1; tentatively, D is TRBD2 (6 bases). The CDR3 is 18 amino acids. Trimming left V 7 bases short and J 4 bases short, with 26 bases between. Germline values: CDR1 MNHEY, CDR2 SMNVEV (reference sequence). This chain's CDR3 is CASTGSSGRQAGYNEQFF. Here the CDR3 DNA reads TGTGCCAGCACGGGTAGCTCAGGGCGGCAGGCGGGGTACAATGAGCAGTTCTTC.

The chain combines TRBV27 with TRBJ1-2; 7 bases fit TRBD1. V gave up 4 bases and J gave up 3 bases; unmatched junction bases: 5. The CDR3 sequence is 14 residues long. Germline V CDR1 and CDR2: MNHEY, SMNVEV (reference sequence). The CDR3: CASSSLQGYYGYTF. The CDR3 DNA sequence: TGTGCCAGCAGTTCACTACAGGGGTACTATGGCTACACCTTC.

CDR3 region: CAIRADRGPEAFF. CDR3 nucleotides: TGTGCCATCAGGGCGGACAGGGGACCTGAAGCTTTCTTT. J is TRBJ1-1 and V is TRBV10-3, with 9 bases fitting TRBD1. Germline V gene lookup returns CDR1 ENHRY and CDR2 SYGVKD. The CDR3 is 13 residues long. Trimming removed 6 bases from V and 6 bases from J; junction bases left unmatched: 5.

J is TRBJ1-1 and V is TRBV6-2 or TRBV6-3; D uncertain. This CDR3 region has 13 residues. Per germline, CDR1 MNHEY and CDR2 SVGEGT. V lost 2 bases and J lost 3, with 7 bases in between. The CDR3 here is CASSYMADTEAFF. CDR3 nucleotides: TGTGCCAGCAGTTACATGGCAGACACTGAAGCTTTCTTT.

V is TRBV18 and J is TRBJ1-1, with 8 bases aligning to TRBD1. The CDR3 extends over 13 amino acids. V was clipped by 3 bases and J by 8 bases; unmatched bases: 5. The germline V gene has CDR1 KGHSH and CDR2 LQKENI. The DNA for the CDR3 is TGTGCCAGCTCACCTATGGGACAGGTCGAAGCTTTCTTT. Protein: CASSPMGQVEAFF.

V is TRBV3-1 (or the pseudogene TRBV3-2) and J is TRBJ2-1, with TRBD2 matching over 11 bases. Germline trimming cut 4 bases from V and 6 bases from J; bases unmatched to any gene: 8. This CDR3 contains 16 residues. Germline loops: CDR1 LGHDT, CDR2 YNNKEL (reference sequence). This CDR3 reads CASSPLSGREANEQFF. DNA for the CDR3: TGTGCCAGCAGCCCCCTTAGCGGGAGGGAGGCCAATGAGCAGTTCTTC.

This clone turned up a few times. The rearrangement uses TRBV28 and TRBJ1-3, with D unclear. The CDR3 has 13 residues. Germline CDR1 and CDR2: MDHEN and SYDVKM. The ends were cut back, 6 bases at V and 7 bases at J, with 13 bases in the middle. The CDR3 here is CASSLYGGNTIYF. In DNA, the CDR3 is TGTGCCAGCAGCCTTTATGGAGGGAACACCATATATTTT.

A few counts support this clone. V gene TRBV28 combines with J gene TRBJ1-4; TRBD1 aligns across 10 bases. The CDR3 loop spans 13 amino acids. CDR1 is MDHEN, CDR2 SYDVKM, per germline. J was trimmed by 7 bases and V by 6 bases; bases with no gene match: 2. This CDR3 is CASSDRGPEKLFF. The CDR3 region has the DNA TGTGCCAGCAGCGACAGGGGGCCTGAAAAACTGTTTTTT.

The chain is built from TRBV7-9 and TRBJ1-1; 8 bases map to TRBD1. The germline CDR1 and CDR2 sequences are SEHNR and FQNEAQ (reference sequence). There are 14 residues in the CDR3. V lost 5 bases and J lost 10; bases outside the gene matches: 12. The CDR3 region is CASSRLTGVGSAFF. CDR3 coding DNA: TGTGCCAGCAGCCGTCTGACAGGGGTGGGGTCAGCTTTCTTT.

The V call is TRBV3-1 (or the pseudogene TRBV3-2), the J call TRBJ2-3; D is ambiguous. This CDR3 is 13 amino acids long. In germline, CDR1 is LGHDT, CDR2 YNNKEL (reference sequence). The germline V and J ends were trimmed by 2 bases and 7 bases, with 10 bases remaining between them. The CDR3 loop is CASSQTPSNTQYF. The CDR3 coding sequence is TGTGCCAGCAGCCAAACACCGTCGAATACGCAGTATTTT.

This chain joins TRBV25-1 and TRBJ2-5; 9 nucleotides line up with TRBD1. V lost 1 base and J lost 3; bases outside the gene matches: 6. This CDR3 region has 16 residues. CDR1 and CDR2 from the germline V gene are MGHDK and SYGVNS. Written as DNA, the CDR3 is TGTGCCAGCAGTGAATTCCTTGGGACAGGGAAAGAGACCCAGTACTTC. Protein product: CASSEFLGTGKETQYF.

In its sample, this clone was seen once. The chain couples TRBV7-6 to TRBJ2-3, with 7 bases aligning to TRBD1. The trim removed 0 bases at V and 2 bases at J, leaving 11 bases unmatched. The CDR3 is made up of 18 amino acids. Germline CDR1 is SGHVS and CDR2 is FNYEAQ. CDR3: CASSLATRGQALTDTQYF. CDR3 DNA: TGTGCCAGCAGCTTAGCCACGAGAGGACAGGCGCTCACAGATACGCAGTATTTT.

V is TRBV19 and J is TRBJ2-3, with D perhaps TRBD1 (5 bases). The CDR3 sequence is 14 residues long. Germline V gene sequence: CDR1 LNHDA, CDR2 SQIVND (reference sequence). Trimming took 8 bases from V and 8 from J, leaving 20 bases between them. As DNA, the CDR3 is TGTGCCAGTGCCACACAGGACGCCCACCTTACGCAGTATTTT. Amino acid sequence: CASATQDAHLTQYF.

This clone is a singleton in its sample. The rearrangement joins TRBV29-1 to TRBJ2-7; TRBD1 is a possible D gene (6 bases). In germline, CDR1 is SQVTM, CDR2 ANQGSEA. The CDR3 is 13 amino acids. Trimming took 1 base from V and 3 from J, leaving 10 bases between them. CDR3 DNA sequence: TGCAGCGTTGAAGGTGGACAGATCTACGAGCAGTACTTC. Protein sequence: CSVEGGQIYEQYF.

There are a few counts of this clone. The chain recombines TRBV7-8 with TRBJ2-7; 8 nucleotides match TRBD2. Unmatched junction bases numbered 3, after V lost 5 bases and J lost 3 bases. The germline CDR1 and CDR2 sequences are SGHVS and FQNEAQ. The CDR3 totals 13 residues. The CDR3 DNA reads TGTGCCAGCAGCGGTAGCGGGAACTACGAGCAGTACTTC. Protein product: CASSGSGNYEQYF.

The gene calls are TRBV27 and TRBJ1-3, with D unclear. The germline V and J ends were trimmed by 2 bases and 1 base, with 6 bases remaining between them. Germline CDR1 is MNHEY and CDR2 is SMNVEV (reference sequence). The CDR3 contains 14 residues. The CDR3 reads CASSLRGSGNTIYF. The CDR3 coding sequence is TGTGCCAGCAGTTTACGAGGTTCTGGAAACACCATATATTTT.

This clone was recorded only once. This chain links TRBV7-3 with TRBJ2-1; 10 nucleotides match TRBD2. The CDR3 sequence is 15 residues long. Looked up from germline, CDR1 is SGHTA and CDR2 is FQGTGA. Germline trimming cut 4 bases from V and 7 bases from J; bases unmatched to any gene: 7. CDR3 sequence: CASSSMTSGLNEQFF. The CDR3 DNA reads TGTGCCAGCAGCTCGATGACTAGCGGGCTAAATGAGCAGTTCTTC.

DNA for the CDR3: TGCAGCGTTGTAGCGGGAGGGCTCTACAATGAGCAGTTCTTC. Translating it yields CSVVAGGLYNEQFF. The chain carries TRBV29-1 and TRBJ2-1; TRBD2 aligns across 11 bases. The CDR3 consists of 14 residues. Trimming took 4 bases from V and 3 from J; bases not matched to a gene: 2. The germline CDR1 and CDR2 sequences are SQVTM and ANQGSEA.

On this clone itself: One junction end does not reproduce the germline sequence, and a read error may be involved. This sequence joins TRBV7-7 and TRBJ2-2, with 9 bases that match TRBD1. The V gene's germline CDR1 is SSHAT and CDR2 FNYEAQ (reference sequence). This CDR3 spans 17 amino acids. The CDR3 here is CASSVTYRGRNTGELFF. Here the CDR3 DNA reads TGTGCTAGCAGCGTCACTTACAGGGGGCGGAACACCGGGGAGCTGTTTTTT.

Concerning this clone: Other DNA sequences within the sample encode an identical CDR3. The chain couples TRBV7-3 to TRBJ2-3; 8 bases line up with TRBD2. V was clipped by 2 bases and J by 5 bases; unmatched bases: 3. This CDR3 is 14 amino acids long. Germline CDR1 reads SGHTA; CDR2 reads FQGTGA. The CDR3 bases are TGTGCCAGCAGCTTAGGGCTAGCGGGAGATACGCAGTATTTT. Its protein is CASSLGLAGDTQYF.